These 21 T cell receptor beta chains were sequenced from one sample in a study of blood T cell repertoires in COVID-19. This table comes from immunoSEQ multiplex PCR, and its TCRdb copy is limited to in-frame clones, with some not included. The data show about 120,000 clones, with 78% seen just once and 2.3% held by the top ten. The specimen was peripheral blood. The source is a man aged 70-80 years with acute or convalescent COVID-19.

This clone was counted a single time. This sequence joins TRBV11-3 and TRBJ2-3; D not certain. CDR3 length: 17 amino acids. The germline V and J ends were trimmed by 1 base and 4 bases, with 18 bases remaining between them. CDR1 is SGHNT and CDR2 is YENEEA in the germline V gene. CDR3 sequence (DNA): TGTGCCAGCAGCTTAGGACGCGGCACGACCTATTCAGATACGCAGTATTTT. This gives the protein CASSLGRGTTYSDTQYF. Looking up the rest from reference TRBV11-3 and TRBJ2-3 gives the full variable domain: EAGVVQSPRYKIIEKKQPVAFWCNPISGHNTLYWYLQNLGQGPELLIRYENEEAVDDSQLPKDRFSAERLKGVDSTLKIQPAELGDSAVYLCASSLGRGTTYSDTQYFGPGTRLTVL.

The gene calls are TRBV19 and TRBJ1-3; 7 nucleotides line up with TRBD1. The CDR3 contains 15 residues. Germline trimming cut 5 bases from V and 4 bases from J; bases unmatched to any gene: 8. In germline, CDR1 is LNHDA, CDR2 SQIVND (reference sequence). This CDR3 reads CASSPGQRIGNTIYF. The CDR3 DNA reads as TGTGCCAGTAGTCCGGGACAGAGAATAGGAAACACCATATATTTT.

The J gene is TRBJ1-2, the V gene TRBV5-6, with 8 bases that match TRBD1. Germline lookup yields CDR1 SGHDT and CDR2 YYEEEE. There are 16 residues in the CDR3. V lost 0 bases and J lost 3; bases outside the gene matches: 7. CDR3 amino acids: CASSLELDRDDYGYTF. Written as DNA, the CDR3 is TGTGCCAGCAGCTTGGAGCTGGACAGGGATGACTATGGCTACACCTTC.

This rearrangement joins TRBV12-5 to TRBJ2-1; tentatively, D is TRBD2 (7 bases). V was clipped by 2 bases and J by 8 bases, with 13 bases between them. This CDR3 has 14 residues. Germline-derived CDR1 and CDR2 are LGHNT and FRNRAP. The CDR3 region is CASGLRGAWYEQFF. CDR3 DNA: TGTGCTAGTGGTTTGCGGGGGGCCTGGTATGAGCAGTTCTTC.

This clone showed up just once. The rearrangement uses TRBV19 and TRBJ1-2, with D possibly matching TRBD1 (5 bases). Trimming left V 5 bases short and J 0 bases short, with 10 bases between. From germline, CDR1 is LNHDA and CDR2 SQIVND (reference sequence). The CDR3 consists of 14 residues. For the CDR3, the DNA is TGTGCCAGTAGTGACGGGGGAGCTAACTATGGCTACACCTTC. It specifies CASSDGGANYGYTF.

The table lists this clone with a few counts. The genes are TRBV9 and TRBJ1-1; 7 bases agree with TRBD1. CDR3 length equals 14 residues. Looked up from germline, CDR1 is SGDLS and CDR2 is YYNGEE. Losses at the gene ends were 3 bases for V and 0 bases for J; bases not matched to a gene: 2. As DNA, the CDR3 is TGTGCCAGCAGCGCAACAGGGGTGAACACTGAAGCTTTCTTT. Protein product: CASSATGVNTEAFF.

J is TRBJ2-3 and V is TRBV2; 11 positions agree with TRBD2. The germline V gene encodes CDR1 SNHLY and CDR2 FYNNEI. There are 16 residues in the CDR3. V was pared by 6 bases and J by 2 bases, with 7 bases of the junction left unmatched. Here the CDR3 DNA reads TGTGCCAGCAGAGAAACACTAGCGGGGGCCACAGATACGCAGTATTTT. This translates into CASRETLAGATDTQYF.

The chain joins TRBV7-2 to TRBJ1-5; the match to TRBD1 covers 8 bases. Trimming cost V 5 bases and J 4 bases; bases outside gene matches: 7. The germline CDR1 and CDR2 sequences are SGHTA and FQGNSA. CDR3 length equals 15 residues. The CDR3 here is CASSPLTGENQPQHF. For the CDR3, the DNA is TGTGCCAGCAGCCCTTTGACAGGGGAGAATCAGCCCCAGCATTTT.

J is TRBJ1-3 and V is TRBV5-4, with unresolved D. The CDR3 is 14 amino acids. Germline V gene data show CDR1 as SGHNT and CDR2 as YYREEE (reference sequence). Trimming cost V 6 bases and J 0 bases, with 10 bases left between them. The CDR3, as DNA: TGTGCCAGCAAGGAATGGAGCTCTGGAAACACCATATATTTT. Translation gives CASKEWSSGNTIYF.

The chain links TRBV4-3 to TRBJ2-7, with TRBD1 as a possible D gene (5 bases). This CDR3 spans 14 amino acids. Germline CDR1 reads LGHNA; CDR2 reads YSLEER. Trimming took 1 base from V and 4 from J, leaving 11 bases between them. The CDR3 region is CASSQVPGPYEQYF. CDR3 DNA sequence: TGCGCCAGCAGCCAAGTTCCAGGGCCGTACGAGCAGTACTTC.

The chain is built from TRBV6-2 or TRBV6-3 and TRBJ1-6, with 11 bases matching TRBD1. Per the germline V gene, CDR1 is MNHEY and CDR2 is SVGEGT. This CDR3 is 20 amino acids long. Trimming removed 2 bases from V and 6 bases from J; junction bases left unmatched: 15. Here the CDR3 reads CASSYPSRGQGAGVNSPLHF. CDR3 nucleotides: TGTGCCAGCAGTTACCCCAGTCGTGGACAGGGGGCAGGGGTTAATTCACCCCTCCACTTT.

The rearrangement joins TRBV5-1 to TRBJ1-6; a weak D match, TRBD1 (6 bases). The V end was cut by 0 bases, the J end by 10 bases, with 11 bases between. Germline V gives CDR1 SGHRS, CDR2 YFSETQ. The CDR3 covers 14 residues. The CDR3 sequence is CASSLVAGESPLHF. The CDR3 coding sequence is TGCGCCAGCAGCTTGGTCGCAGGGGAGTCACCCCTCCACTTT.

This clone was observed a handful of times. The chain combines TRBV5-5 with TRBJ2-7, with 7 bases that match TRBD2. This CDR3 is 15 amino acids long. After removal of 0 bases from V and 3 bases from J, the junction contained 6 bases not matched to a gene. The germline CDR1 and CDR2 sequences are SGHKS and YYEKEE (reference sequence). The CDR3 sequence is CASSLGLAGLYEQYF. The CDR3 DNA sequence: TGTGCCAGCAGCTTGGGACTAGCAGGCCTCTACGAGCAGTACTTC.

This chain links TRBV9 with TRBJ1-1; possible D gene TRBD1, 6 bases. V was clipped by 2 bases and J by 6 bases, with 11 bases between them. The germline gives CDR1 SGDLS, CDR2 YYNGEE. This CDR3 has 13 residues. The CDR3 region has the DNA TGTGCCAGCAGCGTCGCAGGGGAATCTGAAGCTTTCTTT. Translated: CASSVAGESEAFF. Together with reference TRBV9 and TRBJ1-1, the CDR3 gives the full variable domain: DSGVTQTPKHLITATGQRVTLRCSPRSGDLSVYWYQQSLDQGLQFLIQYYNGEERAKGNILERFSAQQFPDLHSELNLSSLELGDSALYFCASSVAGESEAFFGQGTRLTVV.

The rearrangement uses TRBV19 and TRBJ1-1; 7 bases agree with TRBD1. The germline V gene encodes CDR1 LNHDA and CDR2 SQIVND (reference sequence). J lost 3 bases, V lost 5 bases, and 9 bases had no gene match. This CDR3 is 15 amino acids long. The CDR3 region has the DNA TGTGCCAGTAGTCCGGAGGGGGCCGTGTACACTGAAGCTTTCTTT. Its translation: CASSPEGAVYTEAFF. Combining the CDR3 with reference TRBV19 and TRBJ1-1 gives the whole variable domain DGGITQSPKYLFRKEGQNVTLSCEQNLNHDAMYWYRQDPGQGLRLIYYSQIVNDFQKGDIAEGYSVSREKKESFPLTVTSAQKNPTAFYLCASSPEGAVYTEAFFGQGTRLTVV.

The chain recombines TRBV29-1 with TRBJ1-2; D gene unclear. The CDR3 extends over 12 amino acids. CDR1 and CDR2 from the germline V gene are SQVTM and ANQGSEA. V lost 2 bases, J lost 2 bases, and 6 bases lay in between. The CDR3 spells CSVEYSNYGYTF. The DNA of the CDR3 is TGCAGCGTTGAATACAGCAACTATGGCTACACCTTC.

V usage is TRBV7-2 and J usage is TRBJ1-5; D is unresolved. The germline V gene has CDR1 SGHTA and CDR2 FQGNSA. V lost 3 bases to trimming and J lost 6 bases, with 12 bases between them. There are 14 residues in the CDR3. The CDR3 region has the DNA TGTGCCAGCAGCTTTGGGTACGCTAGTCAGCCCCAGCATTTT. It yields the protein CASSFGYASQPQHF.

The chain links TRBV7-2 to TRBJ2-1, with D unclear. Germline V lookup: CDR1 SGHTA, CDR2 FQGNSA. This CDR3 is built from 14 residues. Trimming pared 5 bases from V and 4 bases from J, leaving 12 bases between. CDR3 bases: TGTGCCAGCAGCCCGAGACCGACTTACAATGAGCAGTTCTTC. This translates into CASSPRPTYNEQFF.

This clone has just one count. The rearrangement joins TRBV5-6 to TRBJ2-1; a weak D match, TRBD2 (5 bases). The CDR3 is 16 residues long. From germline, CDR1 is SGHDT and CDR2 YYEEEE. V lost 4 bases, J lost 0 bases, and 14 bases lay in between. The CDR3 DNA reads as TGTGCCAGCAGCCTGAGGGAACGGATCTCCTACAATGAGCAGTTCTTC. This gives the protein CASSLRERISYNEQFF.

The rearrangement joins TRBV7-6 to TRBJ1-4, with D possibly TRBD1 on 5 matching bases. Trimming took 5 bases from V and 7 from J, leaving 17 bases between them. The V gene's germline CDR1 is SGHVS and CDR2 FNYEAQ. The length of the CDR3 is 15 residues. CDR3 region: CASSPFAGGSEKLFF. The CDR3 DNA sequence: TGTGCCAGCAGCCCTTTCGCGGGGGGAAGTGAAAAACTGTTTTTT.

The chain recombines TRBV6-2 or TRBV6-3 with TRBJ1-5; tentative D call: TRBD1 (5 bases). The CDR3 contains 19 residues. Looked up from germline, CDR1 is MNHEY and CDR2 is SVGEGT. Trimming took off 0 bases at V and 5 bases at J, with 23 bases between the two ends. CDR3 DNA: TGTGCCAGCAGTTACTCGACGGGCAGGGAACGACTAGGGGATCAGCCCCAGCATTTT. This encodes CASSYSTGRERLGDQPQHF.